This TCR beta chain appears in the sequencing data of a study of cytomegalovirus exposure and HLA in healthy donors. This clone was counted a single time. The germline gives CDR1 LNHDA, CDR2 SQIVND (reference sequence). The CDR3 totals 16 residues. Trimming stripped 6 bases from V and 1 base from J, with 16 bases between. Among the 120 or so subjects of the validation cohort, separate from the approximately 660-subject first cohort, were the donors. Clones were read by immunoSEQ multiplex PCR, and TCRdb kept only the in-frame ones, dropping some. The sample contains under 200,000 clones, approximately 96% of which appear only once.

The sequence was collected from a woman aged 18-29 years in good health and CMV-seronegative. Sequencing was carried out using PBMCs. The chain employs TRBV19 and TRBJ1-3; D may be TRBD1 (6 bases). CDR3 protein: CASRLQGSPSGNTIYF. As DNA, the CDR3 is TGTGCCAGTAGGTTACAGGGATCCCCTTCTGGAAACACCATATATTTT.